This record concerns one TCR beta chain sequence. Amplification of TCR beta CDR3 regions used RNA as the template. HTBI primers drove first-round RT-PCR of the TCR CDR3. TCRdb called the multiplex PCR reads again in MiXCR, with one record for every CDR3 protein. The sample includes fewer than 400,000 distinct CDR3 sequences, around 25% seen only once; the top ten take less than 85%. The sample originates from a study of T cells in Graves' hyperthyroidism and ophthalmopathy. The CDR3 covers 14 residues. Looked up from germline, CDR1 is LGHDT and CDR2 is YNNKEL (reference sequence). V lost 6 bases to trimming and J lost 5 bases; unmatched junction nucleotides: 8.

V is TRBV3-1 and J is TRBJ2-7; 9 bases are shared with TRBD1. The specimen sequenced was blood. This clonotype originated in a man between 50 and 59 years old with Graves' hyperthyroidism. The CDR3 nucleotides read TGTGCCAGCAGTTTGACAGGGGGGGCCCACGAGCAGTACTTC. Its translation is CASSLTGGAHEQYF.